The TCR beta chain under discussion was sequenced for a study of blood T cell repertoires in COVID-19. Study at large: PBMCs, B-cell-depleted T cells, or T cells were the source of the cDNA or gDNA that made up the material.

V was pared by 3 bases and J by 5 bases, with 9 bases of the junction left unmatched. CDR3 length: 16 amino acids. In germline, CDR1 is KGHSH, CDR2 LQKENI. Using immunoSEQ multiplex PCR, the repertoire was profiled, and TCRdb retains in-frame clones only, with some absent. The sample lists around 200,000 clones, over 70% seen once, with 7% to 10% in the top ten. The clonotype was recovered from a woman aged 45-59 years with acute or convalescent COVID-19. Sequencing input: peripheral blood. The rearrangement uses TRBV18 and TRBJ1-2; 10 bases map to TRBD1. CDR3 sequence reads: CASSPTGQGNDYGYTF. CDR3 DNA sequence: TGTGCCAGCTCACCCACGGGACAGGGGAATGATTATGGCTACACCTTC.